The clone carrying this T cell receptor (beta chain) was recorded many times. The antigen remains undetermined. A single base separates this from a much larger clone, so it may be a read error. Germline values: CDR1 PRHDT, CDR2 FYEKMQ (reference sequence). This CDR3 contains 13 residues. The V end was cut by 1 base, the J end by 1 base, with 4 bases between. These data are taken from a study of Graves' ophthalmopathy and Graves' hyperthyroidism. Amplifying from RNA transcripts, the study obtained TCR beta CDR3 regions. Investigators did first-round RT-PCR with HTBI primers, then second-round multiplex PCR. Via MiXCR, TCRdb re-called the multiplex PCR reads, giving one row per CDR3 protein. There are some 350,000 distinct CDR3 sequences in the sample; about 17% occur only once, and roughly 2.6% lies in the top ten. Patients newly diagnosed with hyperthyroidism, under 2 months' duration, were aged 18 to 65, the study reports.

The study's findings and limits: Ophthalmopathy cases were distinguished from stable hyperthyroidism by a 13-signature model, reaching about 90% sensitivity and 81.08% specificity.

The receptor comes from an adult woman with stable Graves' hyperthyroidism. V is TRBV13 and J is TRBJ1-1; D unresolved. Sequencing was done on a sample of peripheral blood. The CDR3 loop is CASSLDKNTEAFF. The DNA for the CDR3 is TGTGCCAGCAGCTTAGACAAGAACACTGAAGCTTTCTTT.